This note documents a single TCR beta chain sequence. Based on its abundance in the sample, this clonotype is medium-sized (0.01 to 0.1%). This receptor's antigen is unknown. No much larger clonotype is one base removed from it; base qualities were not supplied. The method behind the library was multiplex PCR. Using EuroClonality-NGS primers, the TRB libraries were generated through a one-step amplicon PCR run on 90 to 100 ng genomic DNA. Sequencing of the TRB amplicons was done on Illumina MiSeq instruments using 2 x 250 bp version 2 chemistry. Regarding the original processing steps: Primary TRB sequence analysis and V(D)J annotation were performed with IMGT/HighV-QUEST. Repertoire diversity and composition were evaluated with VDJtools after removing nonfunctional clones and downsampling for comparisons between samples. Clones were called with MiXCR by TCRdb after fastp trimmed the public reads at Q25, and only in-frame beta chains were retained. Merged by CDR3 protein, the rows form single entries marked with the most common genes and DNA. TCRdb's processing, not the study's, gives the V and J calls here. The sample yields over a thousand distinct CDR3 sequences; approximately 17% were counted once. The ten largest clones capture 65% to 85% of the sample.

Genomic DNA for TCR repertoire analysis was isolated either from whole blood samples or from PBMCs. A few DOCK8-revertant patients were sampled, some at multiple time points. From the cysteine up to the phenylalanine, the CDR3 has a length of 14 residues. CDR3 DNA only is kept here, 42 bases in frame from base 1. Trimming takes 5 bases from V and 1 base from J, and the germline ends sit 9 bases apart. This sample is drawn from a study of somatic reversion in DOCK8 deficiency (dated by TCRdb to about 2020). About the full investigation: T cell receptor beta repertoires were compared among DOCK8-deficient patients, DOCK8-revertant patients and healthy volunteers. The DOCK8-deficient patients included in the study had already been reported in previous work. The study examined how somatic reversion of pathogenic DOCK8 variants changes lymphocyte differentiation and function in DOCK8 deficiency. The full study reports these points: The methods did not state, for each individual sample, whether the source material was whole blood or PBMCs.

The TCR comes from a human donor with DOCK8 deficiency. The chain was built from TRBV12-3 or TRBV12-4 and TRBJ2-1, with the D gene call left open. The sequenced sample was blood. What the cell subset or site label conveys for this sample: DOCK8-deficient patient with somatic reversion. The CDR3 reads CASSPGSSYNEQFF. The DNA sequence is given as TGTGCCAGCAGTCCGGGTTCGTCCTACAATGAGCAGTTCTTC.